These 10 T cell receptor beta chains were sequenced from one sample in a study of blood T cell repertoires in COVID-19. Profiling relied on immunoSEQ multiplex PCR, and the TCRdb table lists in-frame clones only, not all of them. The sample lists about 110,000 clones; 76% were seen once. Sequencing input: peripheral blood. The receptors here all came from a woman older than 75 with acute or convalescent COVID-19.

V gene TRBV7-9 combines with J gene TRBJ2-7; TRBD1 agrees at 7 bases. This CDR3 has 16 amino acids. CDR1 and CDR2 (germline): SEHNR, FQNEAQ (reference sequence). J was trimmed by 7 bases and V by 2 bases; bases with no gene match: 14. For the CDR3, the DNA is TGTGCCAGCAGCTTAAGTTTGGGTAGGGGGCCTGGTGAGCAGTACTTC. This sequence encodes CASSLSLGRGPGEQYF.

V is TRBV18 and J is TRBJ1-6; weak D call: TRBD1 (5 bases). CDR3 size: 16 residues. Germline V CDR1 and CDR2: KGHSH, LQKENI. V lost 3 bases, J lost 8 bases, and 17 bases lay in between. The CDR3 loop is CASSPGVGWGDSPLHF. CDR3 in DNA: TGTGCCAGCTCACCGGGGGTCGGCTGGGGGGATTCACCCCTCCACTTT.

The genes are TRBV6-4 and TRBJ2-7, with 8 bases aligning to TRBD2. The CDR3 runs 16 residues. V was pared by 1 base and J by 3 bases, with 8 bases of the junction left unmatched. In germline, CDR1 is MRHNA, CDR2 SNTAGT. The CDR3 region is CASSDFFGLAGYEQYF. The CDR3, as DNA: TGTGCCAGCAGTGACTTTTTTGGGCTAGCGGGCTACGAGCAGTACTTC.

The chain links TRBV19 to TRBJ2-7; D gene unclear. This CDR3 contains 15 residues. V lost 4 bases, J lost 3 bases, and 16 bases lay in between. CDR1 is LNHDA, CDR2 SQIVND, per germline (reference sequence). The CDR3 DNA reads TGTGCCAGTAGTACACCGAAAACAGTGAGCTACGAGCAGTACTTC. Its translation is CASSTPKTVSYEQYF.

The chain combines TRBV7-9 with TRBJ2-5, with 13 bases identical to TRBD2. Germline CDR1 is SEHNR and CDR2 is FQNEAQ (reference sequence). There are 15 residues in the CDR3. The trim removed 11 bases at V and 0 bases at J, leaving 6 bases unmatched. The CDR3 sequence is CALRTSGRDQETQYF. CDR3 DNA sequence: TGTGCCCTAAGGACTAGCGGGAGAGACCAAGAGACCCAGTACTTC. Full variable domain (outside the CDR3, taken from reference TRBV7-9 and TRBJ2-5): DTGVSQNPRHKITKRGQNVTFRCDPISEHNRLYWYRQTLGQGPEFLTYFQNEAQLEKSRLLSDRFSAERPKGSFSTLEIQRTEQGDSAMYLCALRTSGRDQETQYFGPGTRLLVL.

V and J are TRBV5-4 and TRBJ2-5; the match to TRBD2 covers 8 bases. The trim removed 0 bases at V and 4 bases at J, leaving 5 bases unmatched. This CDR3 comprises 15 residues. Germline assignment: CDR1 SGHNT and CDR2 YYREEE (reference sequence). The CDR3 loop reads CASSLDGGAGETQYF. For the CDR3, the DNA is TGTGCCAGCAGCTTGGACGGGGGGGCCGGAGAGACCCAGTACTTC.

The chain combines TRBV5-3 with TRBJ1-5, with 8 bases matching TRBD1. TRBV5-3 is reported as an ORF; its role is uncertain. This CDR3 contains 16 residues. With V trimmed by 4 bases and J by 6 bases, 12 bases remained unmatched. DNA of the CDR3: TGTGCCAGAAGCATTGCCCCTTCAGGGGGCCTTCAGCCCCAGCATTTT. Amino acid sequence: CARSIAPSGGLQPQHF.

This chain links TRBV6-5 with TRBJ2-1; D remains ambiguous. The CDR3 is 12 residues long. V was shortened by 2 bases and J by 8 bases, with 7 bases between the two germline ends. Germline V lookup: CDR1 MNHEY, CDR2 SVGAGI. Here the CDR3 reads CASSYGSHEQFF. For the CDR3, the DNA is TGTGCCAGCAGTTACGGCTCCCATGAGCAGTTCTTC.

In this sample, this clone turned up once. The chain links TRBV5-1 to TRBJ2-5; 8 bases match TRBD2. This CDR3 has 15 amino acids. Germline lookup yields CDR1 SGHRS and CDR2 YFSETQ. Trimming removed 1 base from V and 2 bases from J; junction bases left unmatched: 4. CDR3 coding DNA: TGCGCCAGCAGCTTGACTAGCGGACTACAAGAGACCCAGTACTTC. Amino acids: CASSLTSGLQETQYF.

The V call is TRBV7-9, the J call TRBJ2-7, with 8 nucleotides matching TRBD1. Germline trimming cut 5 bases from V and 1 base from J; bases unmatched to any gene: 13. The germline gives CDR1 SEHNR, CDR2 FQNEAQ (reference sequence). This CDR3 has 17 residues. The CDR3 DNA sequence: TGTGCCAGCAGCCAAGGACAGGGTAGGTCGCTATCCTACGAGCAGTACTTC. Its translation is CASSQGQGRSLSYEQYF. Drawing the rest from reference TRBV7-9 and TRBJ2-7, the complete variable domain is DTGVSQNPRHKITKRGQNVTFRCDPISEHNRLYWYRQTLGQGPEFLTYFQNEAQLEKSRLLSDRFSAERPKGSFSTLEIQRTEQGDSAMYLCASSQGQGRSLSYEQYFGPGTRLTVT.